This paragraph covers one T cell receptor (beta chain) sequence. Other DNA sequences within the sample encode an identical CDR3. CDR3 length: 15 residues. CDR1 and CDR2 (germline): SNHLY, FYNNEI. V lost 3 bases and J lost 3; bases outside the gene matches: 4. This sample was taken from a study of T cell changes during pregnancy in multiple sclerosis. Only in-frame clones appear in the TCRdb table, and some are missing; sequencing was by immunoSEQ multiplex PCR. Of 90,000 or so clones detected, roughly nine tenths appear once; the ten largest clones hold about 3.8%. The chain is built from TRBV2 and TRBJ2-3; TRBD1 agrees at 9 bases. The sequence came from a female donor in good health, serving as a control in a pregnancy study. Some clones in this sample may be carry-over from other donors' samples. The sample in question was PBMCs, obtained in the first trimester of pregnancy. CDR3 region: CASSDGQGRTDTQYF. The DNA for the CDR3 is TGTGCCAGCAGTGACGGACAGGGGAGGACAGATACGCAGTATTTT.